These 26 T cell receptor beta chains were sequenced from one sample in a study of T cells in Graves' hyperthyroidism and ophthalmopathy. Authors of the study amplified TCR beta CDR3 regions from RNA transcripts. HTBI primers were employed in a first-round RT-PCR of the TCR CDR3. Each CDR3 protein is one row after TCRdb ran MiXCR on the multiplex PCR reads. The table shows 340,000 or so distinct CDR3 sequences, with roughly 17% occurring only once. The sequenced sample was blood. The source is a man aged 25 to 45 with Graves' hyperthyroidism.

With respect to this clonotype: An end of the junction differs from the germline gene, which may be a read error. This rearrangement joins TRBV11-2 to TRBJ2-1; weak D call: TRBD2 (6 bases). The CDR3 contains 16 residues. The germline gives CDR1 SGHAT, CDR2 FQNNGV. The CDR3 is CAGSFIPGVVAVEQFF. As DNA, the CDR3 is TGTGCCGGCAGCTTCATTCCGGGAGTCGTTGCAGTCGAGCAGTTCTTC.

The chain couples TRBV29-1 to TRBJ2-5; D not resolved. The germline gives CDR1 SQVTM, CDR2 ANQGSEA. The CDR3 has 10 amino acids. Trimming removed 4 bases at V and 5 bases at J, with 5 bases between. Written as DNA, the CDR3 is TGCAGCGTTGCTACGGAGACCCAGTACTTC. It codes for CSVATETQYF.

Many counts were recorded for this clonotype. The chain has TRBV2 and TRBJ2-6; D tentatively reads TRBD1 or TRBD2 (5 bases each). CDR3 length: 16 amino acids. The ends were cut back, 6 bases at V and 3 bases at J, with 15 bases in the middle. Per germline, CDR1 SNHLY and CDR2 FYNNEI. The CDR3 loop is CASSPRGDRGANVLTF. In DNA, the CDR3 is TGTGCCAGCAGCCCGAGAGGGGATCGTGGGGCCAACGTCCTGACTTTC.

The chain uses TRBV7-3 and TRBJ2-1; maybe TRBD2 (5 bases). The CDR3 has 13 residues. In germline, CDR1 is SGHTA, CDR2 FQGTGA. The germline V and J ends were trimmed by 4 bases and 10 bases, with 14 bases remaining between them. The CDR3 protein is CASSSEEAAEQFF. The DNA of the CDR3 is TGTGCCAGCAGCTCCGAGGAGGCTGCCGAGCAGTTCTTC.

The gene calls are TRBV12-5 and TRBJ2-1; no reliable D call. The germline gives CDR1 LGHNT, CDR2 FRNRAP. Trimming removed 1 base at V and 9 bases at J, with 13 bases between. The CDR3 extends over 14 amino acids. This CDR3 reads CASGLGSSVGEQFF. In nucleotides, the CDR3 is TGTGCTAGTGGTTTGGGGTCTTCGGTAGGTGAGCAGTTCTTC.

This clonotype occurred many times. CDR3 region: CASNSYTNTQYF. CDR3 sequence (DNA): TGTGCCAGTAACAGCTACACGAATACGCAGTATTTT. This chain uses TRBV2 with TRBJ2-3, with no clear D. The CDR3 totals 12 residues. CDR1 SNHLY and CDR2 FYNNEI come from the germline V gene. Trimming removed 9 bases at V and 7 bases at J, with 14 bases between.

There are many counts of this clonotype. The V call is TRBV30, the J call TRBJ1-5; tentative D call: TRBD1 (6 bases). The length of the CDR3 is 14 residues. Germline loops: CDR1 GTSNPN, CDR2 SVGIG (reference sequence). V lost 1 base to trimming and J lost 3 bases, with 10 bases between them. The CDR3 region is CAWSDRVNNQPQHF. The CDR3 DNA sequence: TGTGCCTGGAGTGACAGGGTGAACAATCAGCCCCAGCATTTT. The variable domain in full, completed from reference TRBV30 and TRBJ1-5, reads SQTIHQWPATLVQPVGSPLSLECTVEGTSNPNLYWYRQAAGRGLQLLFYSVGIGQISSEVPQNLSASRPQDRQFILSSKKLLLSDSGFYLCAWSDRVNNQPQHFGDGTRLSIL.

This clonotype has at least ten counts. The chain uses TRBV13 and TRBJ2-7, with D possibly called TRBD1 or TRBD2 (5 bases each). The V gene lost 5 bases and the J gene lost 2 bases, with 10 bases spanning the gap. Germline V gene data show CDR1 as PRHDT and CDR2 as FYEKMQ (reference sequence). CDR3 length: 13 residues. Here the CDR3 DNA reads TGTGCCAGCAGCCCAGGGAGCGCCTACGAGCAGTACTTC. It specifies CASSPGSAYEQYF. Using reference TRBV13 and TRBJ2-7 for the parts outside the CDR3, the full variable domain is AAGVIQSPRHLIKEKRETATLKCYPIPRHDTVYWYQQGPGQDPQFLISFYEKMQSDKGSIPDRFSAQQFSDYHSELNMSSLELGDSALYFCASSPGSAYEQYFGPGTRLTVT.

This clonotype was observed at least ten times. The J gene is TRBJ1-1, the V gene TRBV7-9; D is possibly TRBD1 (5 bases). The CDR3 contains 14 residues. Germline CDR1 SEHNR, CDR2 FQNEAQ (reference sequence). V dropped 0 bases and J dropped 6 bases, with 11 bases sitting between them. The CDR3 is CASSLASGWAEAFF. CDR3 sequence (DNA): TGTGCCAGCAGCTTAGCGTCAGGGTGGGCTGAAGCTTTCTTT.

The sample holds many counts of this clonotype. The rearrangement uses TRBV28 and TRBJ2-2; D gene ambiguous. Germline CDR1 is MDHEN and CDR2 is SYDVKM. The CDR3 has 15 residues. V gave up 4 bases and J gave up 4 bases, with 13 bases separating them. CDR3: CASSSIRLITGELFF. CDR3 in DNA: TGTGCCAGCAGTTCGATCAGGTTGATCACCGGGGAGCTGTTTTTT.

This clonotype was seen many times. The chain recombines TRBV12-3 or TRBV12-4 with TRBJ2-5; TRBD2 agrees at 14 bases. The trim removed 7 bases at V and 0 bases at J, leaving 10 bases unmatched. The CDR3 runs 18 residues. The CDR3 here is CASTRLAGGGLYQETQYF. The CDR3 DNA is TGTGCCAGCACTCGACTAGCGGGGGGGGGTTTGTACCAAGAGACCCAGTACTTC.

This clonotype was observed many times. The chain recombines TRBV7-2 with TRBJ2-7; D possibly uses TRBD1 or TRBD2 (6 bases each). In germline, CDR1 is SGHTA, CDR2 FQGNSA. The CDR3 contains 16 residues. The V gene lost 8 bases and the J gene lost 0 bases, with 20 bases spanning the gap. CDR3 amino acids: CASARGWDGGSYEQYF. In DNA form, the CDR3 reads TGTGCCAGCGCGAGGGGGTGGGACGGGGGCTCCTACGAGCAGTACTTC.

The sample holds many counts of this clonotype. The gene calls are TRBV6-1 and TRBJ2-3, with 14 nucleotides matching TRBD2. Germline loops: CDR1 MNHNS, CDR2 SASEGT. This CDR3 region has 16 residues. The J segment lost 3 bases and the V segment lost 6 bases, leaving 5 bases of the junction unmatched. The DNA of the CDR3 is TGTGCCAGCAGGACCGGGACTAGCGGGAGAACAGATACGCAGTATTTT. Protein: CASRTGTSGRTDTQYF.

The table lists this clonotype with a few counts. This may be a read error, as it is one base from a much larger clone. The gene calls are TRBV2 and TRBJ2-1; D not resolved. With 5 bases removed from V and 4 bases from J, the gap between germline ends came to 15 bases. Looked up from germline, CDR1 is SNHLY and CDR2 is FYNNEI. The CDR3 runs to 15 residues. The chain's CDR3 is CASSLGSSPYNEQFF. The CDR3, as DNA: TGTGCCAGCAGTCTAGGCTCCTCCCCTTACAATGAGCAGTTCTTC.

In this sample, this clonotype turned up many times. J is TRBJ2-1 and V is TRBV3-1; D is ambiguous. Trimming pared 4 bases from V and 6 bases from J, leaving 13 bases between. CDR1 is LGHDT and CDR2 is YNNKEL in the germline V gene (reference sequence). This CDR3 is 14 amino acids long. The CDR3 protein is CASSRADGSNEQFF. CDR3 DNA: TGTGCCAGCAGCCGGGCCGATGGGTCCAATGAGCAGTTCTTC.

This clonotype was observed a few times. The V gene is TRBV19, the J gene TRBJ1-2, with D possibly matching TRBD1 (5 bases). CDR3 size: 14 residues. From germline, CDR1 is LNHDA and CDR2 SQIVND (reference sequence). V lost 1 base and J lost 2, with 8 bases in between. The CDR3 coding sequence is TGTGCCAGTAGTATAGCCACAGGAAACTATGGCTACACCTTC. Residues: CASSIATGNYGYTF.

This clonotype was recorded many times. The gene calls are TRBV30 and TRBJ1-2, with a tentative D call TRBD1 (6 bases). V shed 7 bases and J shed 6 bases, with 21 bases lying between them. The CDR3 is 14 amino acids. Germline-derived CDR1 and CDR2 are GTSNPN and SVGIG (reference sequence). CDR3 sequence: CALGGPGLTDGYTF. DNA for the CDR3: TGTGCCTTGGGGGGCCCGGGACTGACTGATGGCTACACCTTC.

The chain is built from TRBV14 and TRBJ2-4; TRBD2 matches at 8 bases. Germline V gives CDR1 SGHDN, CDR2 FVKESK. The CDR3 sequence is 15 residues long. The V segment lost 4 bases and the J segment 10 bases; nucleotides outside the gene matches: 12. The CDR3 loop is CASSRAGLGRGIQYF. CDR3 nucleotides: TGTGCCAGCAGCCGCGCGGGACTAGGGAGAGGGATTCAGTACTTC. Supplemented by reference TRBV14 and TRBJ2-4, the full variable domain reads EAGVTQFPSHSVIEKGQTVTLRCDPISGHDNLYWYRRVMGKEIKFLLHFVKESKQDESGMPNNRFLAERTGGTYSTLKVQPAELEDSGVYFCASSRAGLGRGIQYFGAGTRLSVL.

This clonotype was counted between two and nine times. The chain carries TRBV9 and TRBJ1-1; no clear D gene. Germline V gene sequence: CDR1 SGDLS, CDR2 YYNGEE. The germline V and J ends were trimmed by 4 bases and 6 bases, with 19 bases remaining between them. The CDR3 spans 15 residues. The CDR3 sequence is CASSPTRGSFSEAFF. CDR3 nucleotide sequence: TGTGCCAGCAGCCCCACAAGAGGTTCCTTCTCTGAAGCTTTCTTT.

The rearrangement joins TRBV6-9 to TRBJ2-7, with 11 bases lining up with TRBD1. This CDR3 is built from 15 residues. V lost 6 bases to trimming and J lost 3 bases; unmatched junction nucleotides: 7. CDR1 and CDR2 (germline): MNHGY, SVAAGI. The CDR3: CASRYPGQGDYEQYF. The CDR3 DNA sequence: TGTGCCAGCAGGTATCCGGGACAGGGGGACTACGAGCAGTACTTC.

The gene calls are TRBV5-6 and TRBJ2-4; D call uncertain. Trimming took 0 bases from V and 0 from J, leaving 10 bases between them. The CDR3 covers 16 residues. The germline V gene encodes CDR1 SGHDT and CDR2 YYEEEE. In nucleotides, the CDR3 is TGTGCCAGCAGCTTGGGGGTCAGCTTAGCCAAAAACATTCAGTACTTC. Protein: CASSLGVSLAKNIQYF.

The chain couples TRBV6-2 or TRBV6-3 to TRBJ2-2; D call uncertain. V lost 5 bases and J lost 5, with 12 bases in between. CDR1 is MNHEY, CDR2 SVGEGT, per germline. The CDR3 extends over 14 amino acids. CDR3 sequence: CASSPITATGELFF. CDR3 nucleotides: TGTGCCAGCAGTCCAATTACAGCAACCGGGGAGCTGTTTTTT.

This clonotype has a count of ten or more. The chain uses TRBV2 and TRBJ2-1, with a possible D match to TRBD2 (5 bases). Germline CDR1 reads SNHLY; CDR2 reads FYNNEI. The CDR3 consists of 12 residues. V was clipped by 0 bases and J by 10 bases, with 7 bases between them. In nucleotides, the CDR3 is TGTGCCAGCAGTGAAGCGGGCGGGGAGCAGTTCTTC. It translates to CASSEAGGEQFF.

This clonotype has at least ten counts. The V gene is TRBV11-2, the J gene TRBJ2-7; 10 nucleotides align to TRBD2. V shed 5 bases and J 0 bases; nucleotides not matched to a gene: 7. Germline V gives CDR1 SGHAT, CDR2 FQNNGV. The CDR3 runs to 16 residues. The CDR3 sequence: CASSLTAGGSSYEQYF. CDR3 coding DNA: TGTGCCAGCAGCCTGACAGCGGGAGGGAGCTCCTACGAGCAGTACTTC.

The table lists this clonotype with many counts. The V gene is TRBV5-6, the J gene TRBJ1-1, with a tentative D call TRBD1 (5 bases). Germline lookup yields CDR1 SGHDT and CDR2 YYEEEE. CDR3 length: 16 amino acids. V lost 4 bases and J 5 bases, leaving 21 bases between the germline ends. The CDR3 here is CASSLGLGGGRTEAFF. The CDR3 DNA follows: TGTGCCAGCAGCCTAGGCCTGGGGGGGGGTAGGACTGAAGCTTTCTTT.

This clonotype was detected a few times. The V gene is TRBV7-2, the J gene TRBJ2-7; D not resolved. This CDR3 spans 14 amino acids. V was cut by 1 base and J by 3 bases, with 10 bases left in between. Germline loops: CDR1 SGHTA, CDR2 FQGNSA. In DNA form, the CDR3 reads TGTGCCAGCAGCTTAGATCGGTGGCTCTACGAGCAGTACTTC. Amino acids: CASSLDRWLYEQYF. Full variable domain (outside the CDR3, taken from reference TRBV7-2 and TRBJ2-7): GAGVSQSPSNKVTEKGKDVELRCDPISGHTALYWYRQSLGQGLEFLIYFQGNSAPDKSGLPSDRFSAERTGGSVSTLTIQRTQQEDSAVYLCASSLDRWLYEQYFGPGTRLTVT.